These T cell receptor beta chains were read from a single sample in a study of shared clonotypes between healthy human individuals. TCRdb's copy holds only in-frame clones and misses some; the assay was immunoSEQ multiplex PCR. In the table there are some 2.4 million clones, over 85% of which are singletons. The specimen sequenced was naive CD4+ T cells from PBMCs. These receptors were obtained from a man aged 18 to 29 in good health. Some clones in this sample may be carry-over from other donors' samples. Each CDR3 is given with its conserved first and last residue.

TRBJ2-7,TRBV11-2,CASSLIGISYEQYF
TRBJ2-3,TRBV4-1,CASSRDTDTQYF
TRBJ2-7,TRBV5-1,CASNAPPAAGAYEQYF
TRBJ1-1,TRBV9,CASSYPPVITHTEAFF
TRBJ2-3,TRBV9,CASSAVAGDNTQYF
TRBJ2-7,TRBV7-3,CASSSGIGSSEQYF
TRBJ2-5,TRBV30,CAWSERVGETQYF
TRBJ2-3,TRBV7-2,CASSKTRTGPSTDTQYF
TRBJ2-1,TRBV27,CASSPLRPAGGVSSQFF
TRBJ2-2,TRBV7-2,CASSLPREGAGELFF
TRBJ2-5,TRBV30,CAWMFGETQYF
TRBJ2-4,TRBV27,CASSSRGWGAKNIQYF
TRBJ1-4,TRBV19,CASSIGGSAATNEKLFF
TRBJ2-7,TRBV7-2,CASSSAGTESYEQYF
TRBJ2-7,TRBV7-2,CASSLISDGYNYEQYF
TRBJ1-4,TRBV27,CASRGPKEKLFF
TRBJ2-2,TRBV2,CASKIKTGELFF
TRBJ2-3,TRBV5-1,CASSLVSGVSTDTQYF
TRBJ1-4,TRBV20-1,CSASEVGRLFF
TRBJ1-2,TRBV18,CASSPQGTGLNYGYTF
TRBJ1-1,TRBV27,CASSPTGRANTEAFF
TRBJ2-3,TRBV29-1,CSVEEGSGRATDTQYF
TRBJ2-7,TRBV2,CASRQPGLAGIGQYF
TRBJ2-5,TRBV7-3,CASSPTGYAVETQYF
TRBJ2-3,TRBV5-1,CASSETGSTDTQYF
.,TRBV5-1,CASSLDPVGGWNEQYF
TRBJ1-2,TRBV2,CASSEALQGLGGYTF
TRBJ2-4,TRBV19,CASSSRQASGKNIQYF
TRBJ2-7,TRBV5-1,CASTQIGGGSNYEQYF
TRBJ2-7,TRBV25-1,CASGRGQGEQYF
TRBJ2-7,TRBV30,CAWNWDRSGEQYF
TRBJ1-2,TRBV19,CASSQQGLYGYTF
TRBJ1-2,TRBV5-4,CASSLRDREDGYTF
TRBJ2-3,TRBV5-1,CASSLAVQGSTDTQYF
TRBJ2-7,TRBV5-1,CASSLLAGEGSYEQYF
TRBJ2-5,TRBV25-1,CASSELRHNQETQYF
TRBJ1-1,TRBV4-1,CASSQEWGGSWAEAFF
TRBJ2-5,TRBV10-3,CAISGRGGSETQYF
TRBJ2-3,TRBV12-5,CASGLSGEDTQYF
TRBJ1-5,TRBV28,CASSSPGQGRQPQHF
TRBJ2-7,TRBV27,CASSPARFRAYEQYF
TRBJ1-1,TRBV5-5,CASSLLQGQLRAFF
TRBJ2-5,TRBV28,CASSSRRAGETQYF
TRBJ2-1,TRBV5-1,CASSPTGGSYNEQFF
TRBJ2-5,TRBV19,CASSISGTQETQYF
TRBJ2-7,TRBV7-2,CASSLASVAIEQYF
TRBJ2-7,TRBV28,CASSPPWYEQYF
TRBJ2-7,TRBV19,CASSMDFTGTGRHEQYF